A selection of T cell receptor beta chains follows, all from one sample in a study of blood T cells in healthy people across ages. MiXCR, run by TCRdb on the 5' RACE reads, gives a single entry per CDR3 protein. The data contain 550,000 to 750,000 distinct CDR3 sequences, more than 20% of them seen just once; the ten biggest clones take up roughly 3.6%. Source material: blood. Receptors were obtained from a man aged 65 to 79 in good health. The CDR3 runs from the conserved cysteine through the conserved F or W. Each record gives: D gene, clone size, V gene, J gene, CDR3 protein, CDR3 DNA. A D gene is named only where the DNA matches it firmly. Clone sizes are given selectively: once, few, many, or a class where the clone is expanded.

>NA|NA|TRBV7-2|TRBJ2-5
CASSPGVKETQYF
TGTGCCAGCAGCCCAGGAGTTAAAGAGACCCAGTACTTC
>NA|many|TRBV3-1|TRBJ2-1
CASSQALSGFNEQFF
TGTGCCAGCAGCCAAGCACTTTCGGGATTCAATGAGCAGTTCTTC
>NA|few|TRBV6-5|TRBJ2-2
CASSLTDYTGELFF
TGTGCCAGCAGTTTGACAGACTACACCGGGGAGCTGTTTTTT
>NA|NA|TRBV5-1|TRBJ2-7
CASSKRNRAQGEEQYF
TGCGCCAGCAGCAAGAGGAACCGGGCCCAAGGGGAGGAGCAGTACTTC
>TRBD2|few|TRBV5-1|TRBJ2-5
CASSNRTSGRRETQYF
TGCGCCAGCAGCAATAGGACTAGCGGGAGGAGGGAGACCCAGTACTTC
>NA|NA|TRBV12-3/TRBV12-4|TRBJ2-7
CASSLGQGGPYEQYF
TGTGCCAGCAGTTTGGGTCAGGGAGGACCCTACGAGCAGTACTTC
>TRBD2|NA|TRBV29-1|TRBJ2-1
CSSRTSGSTNEQFF
TGCAGCTCTCGGACTAGCGGGAGTACCAATGAGCAGTTCTTC
>TRBD1|NA|TRBV20-1|TRBJ2-7
CSASGQVEQYF
TGCAGTGCTAGTGGACAGGTCGAGCAGTACTTC
>TRBD1|many|TRBV5-1|TRBJ2-2
CASSLGDRGPGTGELFF
TGCGCCAGCAGCTTGGGAGACAGGGGGCCGGGCACCGGGGAGCTGTTTTTT
>TRBD2|NA|TRBV2|TRBJ2-7
CASSEWLTSGDLRSYEQYF
TGTGCCAGCAGTGAATGGCTGACTAGCGGGGACTTGCGCTCCTACGAGCAGTACTTC
>NA|many|TRBV25-1|TRBJ2-1
CASSRQENEQFF
TGTGCCAGCAGTAGACAGGAGAATGAGCAGTTCTTC
>TRBD2|few|TRBV6-2/TRBV6-3|TRBJ2-7
CASSRGLANYEQYF
TGTGCCAGCAGCCGTGGACTAGCGAACTACGAGCAGTACTTC
>NA|NA|TRBV29-1|TRBJ2-2
CSVEGGSPSGELFF
TGCAGCGTTGAAGGAGGTTCGCCATCCGGGGAGCTGTTTTTT
>TRBD1|NA|TRBV18|TRBJ1-6
CASSPGQGNNSPLHF
TGTGCCAGCTCACCGGGACAGGGAAATAATTCACCCCTCCACTTT
>NA|few|TRBV28|TRBJ2-5
CASSLGAGRGEETQYF
TGTGCCAGCAGTCTGGGGGCAGGTCGGGGTGAAGAGACCCAGTACTTC
>NA|NA|TRBV6-6|TRBJ1-2
CVSSPRGRTYGYTF
TGTGTCAGCAGTCCCCGGGGCCGAACATATGGCTACACCTTC
>TRBD1|NA|TRBV7-2|TRBJ2-7
CASSWGFSRQGLYEQYF
TGTGCCAGCAGCTGGGGTTTTTCGAGACAGGGGCTCTACGAGCAGTACTTC
>TRBD2|NA|TRBV2|TRBJ2-3
CASSGTSGRDTQYF
TGTGCCAGCAGTGGGACTAGCGGGAGAGATACGCAGTATTTT
>TRBD2|NA|TRBV12-3/TRBV12-4|TRBJ2-3
CASSPTGTSNTDTQYF
TGTGCCAGCAGTCCCACCGGGACTAGCAACACAGATACGCAGTATTTT
>NA|NA|TRBV7-9|TRBJ2-5
CASSPQGGQETQYF
TGTGCCAGCAGCCCACAGGGTGGGCAAGAGACCCAGTACTTC
>TRBD1|NA|TRBV7-9|TRBJ2-3
CASSAPGGQFTDTQYF
TGTGCCAGCAGCGCCCCAGGGGGACAGTTCACAGATACGCAGTATTTT
>NA|few|TRBV7-2|TRBJ2-2
CASSFNVWNTGELFF
TGTGCCAGCAGCTTTAATGTCTGGAACACCGGGGAGCTGTTTTTT
>NA|NA|TRBV5-1|TRBJ2-1
CASSQNPTSAYNEQFF
TGCGCCAGCAGCCAGAATCCAACTAGTGCCTACAATGAGCAGTTCTTC
>NA|many|TRBV20-1|TRBJ2-5
CSAREELKETQYF
TGCAGTGCTAGAGAGGAGCTAAAAGAGACCCAGTACTTC